These T cell receptor beta chains were read from a single sample in a study of T-cell memory formation after mild COVID-19. MiXCR, run by TCRdb on the 5' RACE reads, gives a single entry per CDR3 protein. This table holds 40,000 or so distinct CDR3 sequences, roughly 7.2% found once. Sequencing input: PBMCs or a T cell subset sorted from them (not recorded which). The origin of the receptors is an adult who had mild COVID-19 (a few samples of this study predate the infection). Cell type and time point are not known. Each CDR3 is given with its conserved first and last residue. The size of a clone is reported for some rows only, either as once, few or many, or as a class for expanded clones.

clone size: few; V gene: TRBV2; CDR3 protein: CASSETSYSSYNEQFF
clone size: many; V gene: TRBV5-1; CDR3 protein: CASSLQGASVYNEQFF
clone size: -; V gene: TRBV29-1; CDR3 protein: CSVAVGSRGYFSGETQYF
clone size: many; V gene: TRBV10-3; CDR3 protein: CATGTNFAEAFF
clone size: few; V gene: TRBV7-2; CDR3 protein: CASSPQQGAFTEAFF
clone size: -; V gene: TRBV5-5; CDR3 protein: CASSLGQGLNTEAFF
clone size: many; V gene: TRBV24-1; CDR3 protein: CATSDAADRDYEQYF
clone size: -; V gene: TRBV12-3/TRBV12-4; CDR3 protein: CASLGQDYNEQFF
clone size: many; V gene: TRBV20-1; CDR3 protein: CSASPGRGARRADTQYF
clone size: many; V gene: TRBV7-6; CDR3 protein: CASSSQHTGELFF
clone size: few; V gene: TRBV29-1; CDR3 protein: CSVIRTGVYGYTF
clone size: many; V gene: TRBV18; CDR3 protein: CASSPELNTEAFF
clone size: few; V gene: TRBV7-3; CDR3 protein: CASSLIGTGEETQYF
clone size: few; V gene: TRBV13; CDR3 protein: CASSSPTGLAGVSDTQYF
clone size: many; V gene: TRBV7-2; CDR3 protein: CASSLSGRGGYNEQFF
clone size: many; V gene: TRBV10-3; CDR3 protein: CAISDGQRSYNEQFF
clone size: few; V gene: TRBV29-1; CDR3 protein: CSVEPSNEQFF
clone size: few; V gene: TRBV2; CDR3 protein: CASSEPSTPQETQYF
clone size: few; V gene: TRBV5-1; CDR3 protein: CASGSGTGVLLRGYTF
clone size: many; V gene: TRBV5-6; CDR3 protein: CASSLRMGANEQFF
clone size: many; V gene: TRBV6-2/TRBV6-3; CDR3 protein: CASSYSKTGGGETQYF
clone size: -; V gene: TRBV3-1; CDR3 protein: CASSAGTNSYEQYF